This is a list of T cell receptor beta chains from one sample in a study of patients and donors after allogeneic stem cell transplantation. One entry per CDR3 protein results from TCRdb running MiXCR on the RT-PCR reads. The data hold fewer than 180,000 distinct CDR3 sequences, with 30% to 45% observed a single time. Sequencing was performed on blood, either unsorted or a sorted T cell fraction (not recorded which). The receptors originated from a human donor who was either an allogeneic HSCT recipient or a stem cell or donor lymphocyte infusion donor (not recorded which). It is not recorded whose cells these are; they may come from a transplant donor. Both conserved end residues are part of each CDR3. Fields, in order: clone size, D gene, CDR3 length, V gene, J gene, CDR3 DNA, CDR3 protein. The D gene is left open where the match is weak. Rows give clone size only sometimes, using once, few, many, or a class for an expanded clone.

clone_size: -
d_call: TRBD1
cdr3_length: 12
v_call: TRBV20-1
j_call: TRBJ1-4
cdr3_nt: TGCAGTGCCTACGGGACAGAAGAAAAACTGTTTTTT
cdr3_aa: CSAYGTEEKLFF

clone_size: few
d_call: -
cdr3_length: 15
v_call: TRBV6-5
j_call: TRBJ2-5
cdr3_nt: TGTGCCAGCAGTTACTCGTTTGCTGGGGTGGAGACCCAGTACTTC
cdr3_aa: CASSYSFAGVETQYF

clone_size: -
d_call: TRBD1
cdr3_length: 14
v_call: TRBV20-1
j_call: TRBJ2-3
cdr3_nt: TGCAGTGCTCCTAGAGGGGGCGTCACAGATACGCAGTATTTT
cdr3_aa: CSAPRGGVTDTQYF

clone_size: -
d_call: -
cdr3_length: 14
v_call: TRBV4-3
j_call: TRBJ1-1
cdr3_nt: TGCGCCAGCAGCCAAGAAGTACTGGGGACTGAAGCTTTCTTT
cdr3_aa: CASSQEVLGTEAFF

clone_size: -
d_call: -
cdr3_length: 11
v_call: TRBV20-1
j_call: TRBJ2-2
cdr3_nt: TGCAGTGCTTTACGGGACACCCGTTTGTTTTTT
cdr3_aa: CSALRDTRLFF

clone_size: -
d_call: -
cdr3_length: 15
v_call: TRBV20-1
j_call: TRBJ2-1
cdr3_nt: TGCAGTGCTAGCGGTGGAGGGAGCGCTCGGAATGAGCAGTTCTTC
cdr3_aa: CSASGGGSARNEQFF

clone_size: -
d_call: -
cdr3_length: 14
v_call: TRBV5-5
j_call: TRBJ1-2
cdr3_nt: TGTGCCAGCAGCTTGTTCCCCGAATCCTATGGCTACACCTTC
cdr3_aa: CASSLFPESYGYTF

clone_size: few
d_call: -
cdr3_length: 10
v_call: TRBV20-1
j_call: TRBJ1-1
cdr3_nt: TGCAGTGCTTCCACCTATGAAGCTTTCTTT
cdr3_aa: CSASTYEAFF

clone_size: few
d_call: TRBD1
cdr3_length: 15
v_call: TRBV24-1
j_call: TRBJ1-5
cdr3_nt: TGTGCCACCAGTGACTCAGGGGGCGGCAATCAGCCCCAGCATTTT
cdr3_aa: CATSDSGGGNQPQHF

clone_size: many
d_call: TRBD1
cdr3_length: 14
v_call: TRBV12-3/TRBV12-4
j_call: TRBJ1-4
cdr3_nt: TGTGCCAGCACCCAGACAGGGGGACGTGAAAAACTGTTTTTT
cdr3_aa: CASTQTGGREKLFF

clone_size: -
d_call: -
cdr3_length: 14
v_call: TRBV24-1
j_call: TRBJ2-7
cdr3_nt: TGTGCCACCAGAGGGAGGTCTGTTTCCTCCGAGCAGTACTTC
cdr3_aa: CATRGRSVSSEQYF

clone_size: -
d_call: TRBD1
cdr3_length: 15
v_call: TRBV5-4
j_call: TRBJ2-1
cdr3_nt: TGTGCCAGCAGCTTGGGGTGGACAGGGGGCTATGAGCAGTTCTTC
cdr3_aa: CASSLGWTGGYEQFF

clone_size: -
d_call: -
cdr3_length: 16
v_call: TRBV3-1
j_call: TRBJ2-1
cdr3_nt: TGTGCCAGCAGCCAACCGACCCTGGACGGCTACAATGAGCAGTTCTTC
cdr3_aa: CASSQPTLDGYNEQFF

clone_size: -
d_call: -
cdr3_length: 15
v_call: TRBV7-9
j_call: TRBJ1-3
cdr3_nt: TGTGCCAGCAGCTTGTCCGCCAGGGTGCGTGACACCATATATTTT
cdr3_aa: CASSLSARVRDTIYF

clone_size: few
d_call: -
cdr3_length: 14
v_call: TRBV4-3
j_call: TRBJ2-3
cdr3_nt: TGCGCCAGCAGTTTTGAGGGGAGCACAGATACGCAGTATTTT
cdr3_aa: CASSFEGSTDTQYF

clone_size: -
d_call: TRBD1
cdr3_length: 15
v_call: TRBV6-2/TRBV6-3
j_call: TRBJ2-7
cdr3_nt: TGTGCCAGCAGTTACTATTCAGGGGGATCCTACGAGCAGTACTTC
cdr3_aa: CASSYYSGGSYEQYF

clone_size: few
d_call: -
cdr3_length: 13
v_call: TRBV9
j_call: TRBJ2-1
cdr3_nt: TGTGCCAGCAGCGTAGTTCAGGACGGTGAGCAGTTCTTC
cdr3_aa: CASSVVQDGEQFF

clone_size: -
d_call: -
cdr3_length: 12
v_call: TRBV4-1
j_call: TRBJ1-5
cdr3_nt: TGCGCCAGCAGCCACATTAATCAGCCCCAGCATTTT
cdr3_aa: CASSHINQPQHF

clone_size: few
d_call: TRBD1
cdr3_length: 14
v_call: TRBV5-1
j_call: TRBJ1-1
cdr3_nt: TGCGCCAGCAGCGTGGACAGGGGAAACACTGAAGCTTTCTTT
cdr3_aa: CASSVDRGNTEAFF

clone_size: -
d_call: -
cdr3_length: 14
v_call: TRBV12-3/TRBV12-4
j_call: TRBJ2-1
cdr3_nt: TGTGCCAGCAGTTTGGAGGGACAGCCACGCGAGCAGTTCTTC
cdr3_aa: CASSLEGQPREQFF

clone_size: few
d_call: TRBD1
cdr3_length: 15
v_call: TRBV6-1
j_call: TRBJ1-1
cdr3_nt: TGTGCCAGCAAGTGGACAGGGGCGGTGAACACTGAAGCTTTCTTT
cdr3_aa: CASKWTGAVNTEAFF

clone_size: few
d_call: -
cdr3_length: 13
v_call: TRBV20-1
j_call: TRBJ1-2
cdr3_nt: TGCAGTGCTTTGGCCCCCGGGTCCTATGGCTACACCTTC
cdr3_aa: CSALAPGSYGYTF

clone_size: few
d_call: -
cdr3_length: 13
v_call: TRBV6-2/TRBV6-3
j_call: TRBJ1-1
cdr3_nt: TGTGCCAGCAGTTACGAGAGGGTCACTGAAGCTTTCTTT
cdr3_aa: CASSYERVTEAFF

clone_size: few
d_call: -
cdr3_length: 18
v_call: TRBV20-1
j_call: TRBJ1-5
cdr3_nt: TGCAGTGCTAGAGATATGGCCAGGGAGTTTATAGCCAATCAGCCCCAGCATTTT
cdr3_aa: CSARDMAREFIANQPQHF

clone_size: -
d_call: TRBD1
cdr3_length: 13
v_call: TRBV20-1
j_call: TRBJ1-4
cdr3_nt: TGCAGTGCGGAGACAGGGGAAGGCGAAAAACTGTTTTTT
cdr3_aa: CSAETGEGEKLFF

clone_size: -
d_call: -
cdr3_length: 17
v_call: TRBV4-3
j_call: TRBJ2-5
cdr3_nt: TGCGCCAGCAGCCAAGATTTGTCAGGGTTCGCCCAAGAGACCCAGTACTTC
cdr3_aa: CASSQDLSGFAQETQYF

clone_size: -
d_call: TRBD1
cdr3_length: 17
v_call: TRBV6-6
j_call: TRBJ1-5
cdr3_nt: TGTGCCAGCAGACTCGGACAGGGCTACATCTACAATCAGCCCCAGCATTTT
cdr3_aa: CASRLGQGYIYNQPQHF

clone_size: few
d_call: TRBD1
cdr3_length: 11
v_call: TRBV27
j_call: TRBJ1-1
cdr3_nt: TGTGCCATCACCCCGGACAGGGAAGCTTTCTTT
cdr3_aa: CAITPDREAFF

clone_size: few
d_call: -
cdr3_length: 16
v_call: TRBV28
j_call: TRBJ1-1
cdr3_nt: TGTGCCAGCAGTGCACACAGGTTGAACCGATGGACTGAAGCTTTCTTT
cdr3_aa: CASSAHRLNRWTEAFF

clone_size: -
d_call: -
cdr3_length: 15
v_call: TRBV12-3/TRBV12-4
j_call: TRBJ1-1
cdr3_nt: TGTGCCAGCAGGTTCCCGGGACCCTTGAACACTGAAGCTTTCTTT
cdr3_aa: CASRFPGPLNTEAFF

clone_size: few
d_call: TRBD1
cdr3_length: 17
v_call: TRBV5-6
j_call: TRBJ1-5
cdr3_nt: TGTGCCAGCAGCTTGGCCGGGACAGGACATAGCAATCAGCCCCAGCATTTT
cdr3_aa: CASSLAGTGHSNQPQHF

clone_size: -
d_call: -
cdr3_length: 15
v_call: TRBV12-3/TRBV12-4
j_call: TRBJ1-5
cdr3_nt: TGTGCCAGCAGTTTACTCGGGGGGATGGATCAGCCCCAGCATTTT
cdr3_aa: CASSLLGGMDQPQHF

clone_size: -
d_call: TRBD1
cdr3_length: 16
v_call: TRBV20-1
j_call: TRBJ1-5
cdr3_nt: TGCAGTGCTACGACCCCGGGACAGGGGGTTAGACAGCCCCAGCATTTT
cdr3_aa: CSATTPGQGVRQPQHF

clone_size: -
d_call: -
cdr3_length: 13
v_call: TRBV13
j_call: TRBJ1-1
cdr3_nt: TGTGCCAGCAGCTTAGGCCGGGGGCCACAAGCTTTCTTT
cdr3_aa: CASSLGRGPQAFF

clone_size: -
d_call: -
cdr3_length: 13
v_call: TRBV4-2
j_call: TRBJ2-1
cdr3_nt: TGTGCCAGCAGCCAAGTCGAGGGCAGGGCGCAGTTCTTC
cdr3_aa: CASSQVEGRAQFF

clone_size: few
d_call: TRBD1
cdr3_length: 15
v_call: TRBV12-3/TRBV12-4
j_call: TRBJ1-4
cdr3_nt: TGTGCCAGCAGACCAGGGACAGCAACTAATGAAAAACTGTTTTTT
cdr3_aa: CASRPGTATNEKLFF

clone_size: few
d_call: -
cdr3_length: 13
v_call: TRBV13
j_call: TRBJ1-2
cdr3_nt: TGTGCCAGCAGCTTAGAGGCGACTTATGGCTACACCTTC
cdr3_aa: CASSLEATYGYTF

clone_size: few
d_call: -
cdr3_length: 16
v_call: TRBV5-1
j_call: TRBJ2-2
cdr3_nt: TGCGCCAGCAGCATCTCAGGGCCATCGAACACCGGGGAGCTGTTTTTT
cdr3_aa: CASSISGPSNTGELFF

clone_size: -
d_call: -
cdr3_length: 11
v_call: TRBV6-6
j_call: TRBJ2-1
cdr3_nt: TGTGCCAGCAGCCCCTGGGGTGAGCAGTTCTTC
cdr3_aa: CASSPWGEQFF

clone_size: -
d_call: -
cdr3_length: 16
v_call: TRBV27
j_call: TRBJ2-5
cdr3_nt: TGTGCCAGCGCGATGGCGACTCCAACGTACCAAGAGACCCAGTACTTC
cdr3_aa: CASAMATPTYQETQYF

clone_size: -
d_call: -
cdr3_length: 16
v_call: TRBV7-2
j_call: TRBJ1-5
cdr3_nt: TGTGCCAGCAGCTTAGAACACAAGGGCAGCAATCAGCCCCAGCATTTT
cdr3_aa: CASSLEHKGSNQPQHF

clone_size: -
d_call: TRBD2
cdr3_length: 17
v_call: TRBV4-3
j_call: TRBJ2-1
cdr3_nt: TGCGCCAGCAGCCAGAAGGGCGGGGGGGTTTCCTACAATGAGCAGTTCTTC
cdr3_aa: CASSQKGGGVSYNEQFF

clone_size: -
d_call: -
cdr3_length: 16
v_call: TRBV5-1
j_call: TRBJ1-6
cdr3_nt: TGCGCCAGCAGCTTTGACGAGAGCTCCTATAATTCACCCCTCCACTTT
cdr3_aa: CASSFDESSYNSPLHF

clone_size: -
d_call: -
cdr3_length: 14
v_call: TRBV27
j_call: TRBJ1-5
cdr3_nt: TGTGCCAGCAGTTTATCACGCGGGGCACAGCCCCAGCATTTT
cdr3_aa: CASSLSRGAQPQHF

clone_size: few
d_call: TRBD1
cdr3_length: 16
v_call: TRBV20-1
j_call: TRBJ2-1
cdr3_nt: TGCAGTGCTAGAGTTAGGCCGGGACAGGGAGACAATGAGCAGTTCTTC
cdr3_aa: CSARVRPGQGDNEQFF

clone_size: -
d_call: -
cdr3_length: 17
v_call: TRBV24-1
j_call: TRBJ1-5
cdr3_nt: TGTGCCACCAGTGATTCGGGTCCCGTGACGGGCAATCAGCCCCAGCATTTT
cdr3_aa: CATSDSGPVTGNQPQHF

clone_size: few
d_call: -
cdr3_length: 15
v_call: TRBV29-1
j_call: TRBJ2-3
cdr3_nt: TGCAGCGTTGAGGAGGGACTCTCCGTGGCGGATACGCAGTATTTT
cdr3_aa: CSVEEGLSVADTQYF

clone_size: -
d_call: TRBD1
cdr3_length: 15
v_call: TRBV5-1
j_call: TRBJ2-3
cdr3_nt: TGCGCCAGCAGGGACCGGGACAGGGGAACAGATACGCAGTATTTT
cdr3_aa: CASRDRDRGTDTQYF

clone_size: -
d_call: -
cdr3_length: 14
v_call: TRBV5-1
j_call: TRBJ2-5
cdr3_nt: TGCGCCAGCAGCCTAGGATGGGGGCAAGAGACCCAGTACTTC
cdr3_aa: CASSLGWGQETQYF

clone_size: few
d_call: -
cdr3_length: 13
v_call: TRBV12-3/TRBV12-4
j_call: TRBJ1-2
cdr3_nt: TGTGCCAGCAGTTTAGTGGCAGGGTCGGGCTACACCTTC
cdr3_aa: CASSLVAGSGYTF